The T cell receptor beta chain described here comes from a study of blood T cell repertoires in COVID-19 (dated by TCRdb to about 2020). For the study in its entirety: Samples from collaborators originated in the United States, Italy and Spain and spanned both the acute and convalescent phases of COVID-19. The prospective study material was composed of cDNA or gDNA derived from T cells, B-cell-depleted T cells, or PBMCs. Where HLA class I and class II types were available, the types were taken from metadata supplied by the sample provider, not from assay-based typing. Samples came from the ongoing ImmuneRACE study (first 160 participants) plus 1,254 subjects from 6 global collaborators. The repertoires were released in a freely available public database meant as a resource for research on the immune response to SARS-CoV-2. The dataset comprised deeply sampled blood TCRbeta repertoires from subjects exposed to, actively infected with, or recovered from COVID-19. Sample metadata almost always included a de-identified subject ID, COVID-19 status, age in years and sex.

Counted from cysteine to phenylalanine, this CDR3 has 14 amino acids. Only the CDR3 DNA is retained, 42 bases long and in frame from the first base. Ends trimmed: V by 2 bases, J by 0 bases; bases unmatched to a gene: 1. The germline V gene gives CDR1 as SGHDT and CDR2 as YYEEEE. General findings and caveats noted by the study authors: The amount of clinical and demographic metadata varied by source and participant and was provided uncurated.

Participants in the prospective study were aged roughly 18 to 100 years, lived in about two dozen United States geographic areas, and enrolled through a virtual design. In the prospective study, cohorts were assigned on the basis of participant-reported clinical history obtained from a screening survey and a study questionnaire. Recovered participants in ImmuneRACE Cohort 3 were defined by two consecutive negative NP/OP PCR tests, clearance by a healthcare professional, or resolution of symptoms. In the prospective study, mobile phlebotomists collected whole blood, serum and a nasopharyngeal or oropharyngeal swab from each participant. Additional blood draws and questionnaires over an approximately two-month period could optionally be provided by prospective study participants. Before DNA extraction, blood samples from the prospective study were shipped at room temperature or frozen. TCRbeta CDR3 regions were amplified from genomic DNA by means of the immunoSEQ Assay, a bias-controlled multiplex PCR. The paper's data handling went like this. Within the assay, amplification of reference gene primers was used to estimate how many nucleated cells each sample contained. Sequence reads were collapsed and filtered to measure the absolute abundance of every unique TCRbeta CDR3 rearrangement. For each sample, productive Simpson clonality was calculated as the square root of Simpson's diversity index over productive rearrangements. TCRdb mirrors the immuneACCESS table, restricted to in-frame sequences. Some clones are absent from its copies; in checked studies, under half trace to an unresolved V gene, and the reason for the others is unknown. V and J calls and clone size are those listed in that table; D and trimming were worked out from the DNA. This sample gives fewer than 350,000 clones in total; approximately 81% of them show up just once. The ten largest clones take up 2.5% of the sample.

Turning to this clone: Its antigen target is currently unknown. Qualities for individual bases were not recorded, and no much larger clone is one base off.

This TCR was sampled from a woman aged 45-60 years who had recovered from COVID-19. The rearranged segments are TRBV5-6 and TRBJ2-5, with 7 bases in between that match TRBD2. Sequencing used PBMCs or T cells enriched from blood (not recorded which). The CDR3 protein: CASSLTSDQETQYF. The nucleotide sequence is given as TGTGCCAGCAGCTTAACTAGCGACCAAGAGACCCAGTACTTC. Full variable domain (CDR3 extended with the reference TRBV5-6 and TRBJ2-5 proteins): DAGVTQSPTHLIKTRGQQVTLRCSPKSGHDTVSWYQQALGQGPQFIFQYYEEEERQRGNFPDRFSGHQFPNYSSELNVNALLLGDSALYLCASSLTSDQETQYFGPGTRLLVL.